The 25 T cell receptor beta chains reported below all come from one sample, sequenced in a study of T cell responses to AZD1222 COVID-19 vaccine. Using immunoSEQ multiplex PCR, the repertoire was profiled, and TCRdb retains in-frame clones only, with some absent. This table has about 110,000 clones, about nine tenths appearing once. The material was peripheral blood, obtained on day 0 of AZD1222 vaccination. Every receptor here comes from an adult in good health.

V is TRBV4-1 and J is TRBJ2-7, with D possibly called TRBD1 or TRBD2 (5 bases each). CDR1 MGHRA and CDR2 YSYEKL come from the germline V gene. This CDR3 region has 14 residues. Trimming stripped 1 base from V and 2 bases from J, with 9 bases between. This CDR3 reads CASSQAQGPYEQYF. CDR3 DNA sequence: TGCGCCAGCAGCCAAGCGCAGGGACCCTACGAGCAGTACTTC.

This chain uses TRBV24-1 with TRBJ2-1, with 8 positions matching TRBD2. The V gene's germline CDR1 is KGHDR and CDR2 SFDVKD. CDR3 size: 17 residues. Trimming took 1 base from V and 10 from J; bases not matched to a gene: 14. CDR3 protein: CATSDLGSGGGTTEQFF. CDR3 in DNA: TGTGCCACCAGTGATTTAGGGTCGGGCGGGGGGACTACGGAGCAGTTCTTC.

The V and J genes are TRBV28 and TRBJ2-7; D is perhaps TRBD2 (6 bases). V was trimmed by 7 bases and J by 0 bases, leaving 7 bases between them. The CDR3 runs 12 residues. Germline values: CDR1 MDHEN, CDR2 SYDVKM. CDR3 in DNA: TGTGCCAGCACGGAGGGCTCCTACGAGCAGTACTTC. Its translation: CASTEGSYEQYF.

The V gene is TRBV6-5, the J gene TRBJ1-1, with D maybe TRBD1 (6 bases). The germline V gene has CDR1 MNHEY and CDR2 SVGAGI. Between the trimmed V and J ends, which lost 8 bases and 4 bases, there was a span of 17 bases. The CDR3 runs to 14 residues. The CDR3 loop reads CASGLRQGSTEAFF. The DNA for the CDR3 is TGTGCCAGCGGGCTCAGGCAGGGGAGCACTGAAGCTTTCTTT.

The chain is built from TRBV27 and TRBJ2-1, with D unclear. CDR1 MNHEY and CDR2 SMNVEV come from the germline V gene (reference sequence). V was clipped by 4 bases and J by 7 bases, with 11 bases between them. This CDR3 has 13 amino acids. CDR3: CASSYSASNEQFF. CDR3 sequence (DNA): TGTGCCAGCAGTTATTCAGCTAGTAATGAGCAGTTCTTC.

V gene TRBV7-2 combines with J gene TRBJ1-1; TRBD1 might be the D (5 bases). The CDR3 loop spans 13 amino acids. The V end was cut by 5 bases, the J end by 0 bases, with 7 bases between. Germline V lookup: CDR1 SGHTA, CDR2 FQGNSA. The CDR3 is CASSRQLNTEAFF. The CDR3 nucleotides read TGTGCCAGCAGCCGACAGTTGAACACTGAAGCTTTCTTT.

This chain uses TRBV9 with TRBJ2-5; 12 nucleotides match TRBD2. CDR3 length: 18 amino acids. With V trimmed by 0 bases and J by 0 bases, 6 bases remained unmatched. From germline, CDR1 is SGDLS and CDR2 YYNGEE. The CDR3 is CASSVGITSGGNQETQYF. The CDR3 DNA reads TGTGCCAGCAGCGTAGGGATTACTAGCGGGGGGAACCAAGAGACCCAGTACTTC.

CDR3 DNA: TGTGCCAGTAGTATCCGGGACGTAAAACTCAGGGGCTACACCTTC. Protein: CASSIRDVKLRGYTF. The chain combines TRBV19 with TRBJ1-2, with a possible D match to TRBD1 (5 bases). The CDR3 has 15 amino acids. Germline CDR1 reads LNHDA; CDR2 reads SQIVND (reference sequence). V lost 3 bases and J 8 bases, leaving 19 bases between the germline ends.

The gene calls are TRBV18 and TRBJ1-2, with a possible D match to TRBD1 (5 bases). The V gene lost 2 bases and the J gene lost 2 bases, with 12 bases spanning the gap. The CDR3 length is 15 residues. From germline, CDR1 is KGHSH and CDR2 LQKENI. CDR3 nucleotides: TGTGCCAGCTCACCAAGTGACAGAAGGAACTATGGCTACACCTTC. This gives the protein CASSPSDRRNYGYTF.

This rearrangement joins TRBV10-3 to TRBJ1-5; no firm D call. Between the trimmed V and J ends, which lost 5 bases and 6 bases, there was a span of 8 bases. This CDR3 comprises 12 residues. Germline CDR1 reads ENHRY; CDR2 reads SYGVKD. The CDR3 protein is CAISPVGQPQHF. The DNA of the CDR3 is TGTGCCATCAGTCCCGTGGGTCAGCCCCAGCATTTT.

This chain links TRBV19 with TRBJ2-2; D tentatively fits TRBD1 or TRBD2 (5 bases each). Germline V gene sequence: CDR1 LNHDA, CDR2 SQIVND (reference sequence). This CDR3 has 15 residues. The ends were cut back, 3 bases at V and 5 bases at J, with 13 bases in the middle. CDR3 coding DNA: TGTGCCAGTAGTATCGGTGGGGGTTGGACCGGGGAGCTGTTTTTT. It specifies CASSIGGGWTGELFF.

The genes are TRBV5-1 and TRBJ2-5, with 9 bases fitting TRBD2. This CDR3 is 14 amino acids long. V lost 2 bases, J lost 4 bases, and 3 bases stayed unmatched. The germline V gene encodes CDR1 SGHRS and CDR2 YFSETQ. CDR3 sequence: CASSFSGGRETQYF. The CDR3 coding sequence is TGCGCCAGCAGCTTTAGCGGGGGAAGAGAGACCCAGTACTTC.

In this sample, this clone turned up once. V usage is TRBV11-1 and J usage is TRBJ1-1; 7 bases agree with TRBD1. Germline CDR1 is SGHAT and CDR2 is FQDESV (reference sequence). CDR3 size: 14 residues. V shed 3 bases, J shed 4 bases, and the junction held 5 bases outside the gene matches. The CDR3 is CASSFERGLTEAFF. DNA for the CDR3: TGTGCCAGCAGCTTTGAGAGGGGGCTCACTGAAGCTTTCTTT.

The chain employs TRBV12-3 or TRBV12-4 and TRBJ2-2, with TRBD1 as a possible D gene (6 bases). This CDR3 spans 13 amino acids. V shed 6 bases and J shed 6 bases, with 11 bases lying between them. DNA for the CDR3: TGTGCCAGCAGAGACAGGCCCGCCGGGGAGCTGTTTTTT. It is translated as CASRDRPAGELFF.

The chain joins TRBV6-5 to TRBJ1-5; D is uncertain. Germline CDR1 is MNHEY and CDR2 is SVGAGI. Trimming cost V 8 bases and J 1 base, with 12 bases left between them. The CDR3 totals 14 residues. The CDR3 nucleotides read TGTGCCAGCCATACGGGGTGGAGCAATCAGCCCCAGCATTTT. It encodes CASHTGWSNQPQHF.

The gene calls are TRBV20-1 and TRBJ2-7; the D call may be TRBD1 or TRBD2 (5 bases each). With 6 bases removed from V and 4 bases from J, the gap between germline ends came to 25 bases. Germline values: CDR1 DFQATT, CDR2 SNEGSKA (reference sequence). The CDR3 is 16 amino acids. CDR3 region: CSASRIQGVSRYEQYF. The CDR3 coding sequence is TGCAGTGCCAGTAGAATCCAGGGAGTTTCTCGGTACGAGCAGTACTTC.

The chain has TRBV18 and TRBJ2-6, with D possibly matching TRBD1 (5 bases). The CDR3 runs to 16 residues. Between the trimmed V and J ends, which lost 5 bases and 3 bases, there was a span of 14 bases. Per the germline V gene, CDR1 is KGHSH and CDR2 is LQKENI. The CDR3 sequence: CASSFFKGNGANVLTF. CDR3 nucleotide sequence: TGTGCCAGCTCATTTTTCAAGGGGAATGGGGCCAACGTCCTGACTTTC. Combining the CDR3 with reference TRBV18 and TRBJ2-6 gives the whole variable domain NAGVMQNPRHLVRRRGQEARLRCSPMKGHSHVYWYRQLPEEGLKFMVYLQKENIIDESGMPKERFSAEFPKEGPSILRIQQVVRGDSAAYFCASSFFKGNGANVLTFGAGSRLTVL.

The chain couples TRBV7-8 to TRBJ1-3, with a tentative D call TRBD1 (5 bases). Deletions cut 1 base from V and 0 bases from J, with 10 bases between. The CDR3 runs 16 residues. Germline CDR1 and CDR2: SGHVS and FQNEAQ. The CDR3 reads CASSLGTFLSGNTIYF. The CDR3, as DNA: TGTGCCAGCAGCTTAGGGACATTCCTCTCTGGAAACACCATATATTTT.

The J gene is TRBJ2-7, the V gene TRBV3-1 (or the pseudogene TRBV3-2); TRBD2 matches 10 bases. The length of the CDR3 is 14 residues. Germline CDR1 LGHDT, CDR2 YNNKEL (reference sequence). The junction had 7 bases not matched to a gene; V was cut back by 5 bases and J by 6 bases. This CDR3 is CASSKSGGAREQYF. DNA of the CDR3: TGTGCCAGCAGCAAAAGCGGGGGGGCGCGCGAGCAGTACTTC.

The V and J genes are TRBV27 and TRBJ2-3, with a tentative D call TRBD1 (5 bases). Trimming shortened V by 4 bases and J by 2 bases, and 10 bases separated the two germline ends. This CDR3 is built from 14 residues. CDR1 MNHEY and CDR2 SMNVEV come from the germline V gene (reference sequence). The CDR3: CASSWGPHTDTQYF. The CDR3 nucleotides are TGTGCCAGCAGTTGGGGCCCTCACACAGATACGCAGTATTTT.

V is TRBV7-3 and J is TRBJ2-3; perhaps TRBD2 as D (6 bases). This CDR3 is built from 15 residues. The V and J ends lost 2 bases and 4 bases respectively, with 13 bases between them. The germline V gene encodes CDR1 SGHTA and CDR2 FQGTGA. CDR3 sequence (DNA): TGTGCCAGCAGCTTAGTTGGCGGGGCTCCAGATACGCAGTATTTT. This translates into CASSLVGGAPDTQYF.

The rearrangement links TRBV4-2 to TRBJ2-7; D gene uncertain. The V and J ends lost 0 bases and 0 bases respectively, with 6 bases between them. The CDR3 sequence is 14 residues long. The germline V gene has CDR1 LGHNA and CDR2 YNFKEQ. The CDR3 here is CASSQDLGSYEQYF. In DNA, the CDR3 is TGTGCCAGCAGCCAAGATCTTGGCTCCTACGAGCAGTACTTC.

The rearrangement links TRBV5-5 to TRBJ2-3; D is undetermined. Trimming pared 0 bases from V and 5 bases from J, leaving 4 bases between. Germline CDR1 is SGHKS and CDR2 is YYEKEE (reference sequence). The CDR3 contains 12 residues. In DNA form, the CDR3 reads TGTGCCAGCAGCTTGGGGTTAGATACGCAGTATTTT. This translates into CASSLGLDTQYF.

The rearrangement uses TRBV5-1 and TRBJ2-7; 14 bases match TRBD2. The junction had 2 bases not matched to a gene; V was cut back by 3 bases and J by 3 bases. Germline CDR1 reads SGHRS; CDR2 reads YFSETQ. CDR3 size: 15 residues. CDR3 bases: TGCGCCAGCAGCTCCGGGACTAGCGGGGGCTACGAGCAGTACTTC. This codes for CASSSGTSGGYEQYF.

V is TRBV28 and J is TRBJ1-2; perhaps TRBD1 as D (5 bases). Germline CDR1 is MDHEN and CDR2 is SYDVKM. The CDR3 runs 12 residues. The ends were cut back, 2 bases at V and 7 bases at J, with 8 bases in the middle. DNA of the CDR3: TGTGCCAGCAGTTTACGGGGCTTTGGCTACACCTTC. Protein product: CASSLRGFGYTF.